The 30 T cell receptor beta chains below come from one sample, sequenced in a study of chemoradiotherapy in HPV16-positive cancers. Produced via immunoSEQ multiplex PCR; TCRdb's table is partial and in-frame only. The table shows under 2,500 clones, with roughly 69% occurring only once. The starting material was tumor tissue, obtained from a patient who underwent chemoradiotherapy. The origin of the receptors is a human donor with HPV-associated anogenital cancer.

As to this clone: The DNA is omitted, as the CDR3 cannot be located on it reliably, and the CDR3 follows TCRdb's listing. The chain has TRBV29-1 and TRBJ2-2; the D segment call TRBD1 is taken from the table without a DNA check. 13 amino acids form the CDR3, both terminal residues included. From germline, CDR1 is SQVTM and CDR2 ANQGSEA. CDR3: CSVGQGSTGEPFF.

There are a few counts of this clone. The CDR3, as DNA: TGTGCCATCAGTGAGACTAGACAGGGCACTGAAGCTTTCTTT. Residues: CAISETRQGTEAFF. The chain employs TRBV10-3 and TRBJ1-1; 7 bases line up with TRBD1. The CDR3 is made up of 14 amino acids. Germline-derived CDR1 and CDR2 are ENHRY and SYGVKD. V was pared by 2 bases and J by 4 bases, with 4 bases of the junction left unmatched.

In this sample, this clone is large. The chain combines TRBV7-7 with TRBJ2-7; a possible D gene is TRBD2 (6 bases). This CDR3 spans 13 amino acids. Germline lookup yields CDR1 SSHAT and CDR2 FNYEAQ (reference sequence). Trimming pared 5 bases from V and 7 bases from J, leaving 15 bases between. The CDR3 sequence is CASSPGGAREQYF. CDR3 DNA: TGTGCCAGCAGCCCCGGCGGGGCGAGGGAGCAGTACTTC.

The chain links TRBV7-2 to TRBJ2-1; 16 bases map to TRBD2. This CDR3 region has 18 residues. J gave up 8 bases and V 2 bases, and 9 bases lay outside the gene matches. Germline assignment: CDR1 SGHTA and CDR2 FQGNSA. The CDR3 spells CASSLSGTSGGAPYEQFF. In DNA, the CDR3 is TGTGCCAGCAGCTTATCCGGGACTAGCGGGGGGGCCCCCTATGAGCAGTTCTTC.

This clone has a handful of counts. The chain recombines TRBV6-6 with TRBJ1-5, with D maybe TRBD1 (5 bases). The CDR3 runs to 14 residues. Trimming cost V 5 bases and J 3 bases, with 11 bases left between them. Germline CDR1 and CDR2: MNHNY and SVGAGI (reference sequence). The CDR3, as DNA: TGTGCCAGCAGTCCCCGAGGGGCCAATCAGCCCCAGCATTTT. Residues: CASSPRGANQPQHF.

The chain recombines TRBV7-8 with TRBJ2-1; 9 bases line up with TRBD2. This CDR3 has 15 residues. Trimming cost V 1 base and J 7 bases; bases outside gene matches: 5. CDR1 and CDR2 (germline): SGHVS, FQNEAQ. CDR3 coding DNA: TGTGCCAGCAGCTTAGTTAAGCTAGCGGGAAATGAGCAGTTCTTC. Translated: CASSLVKLAGNEQFF.

The rearrangement links TRBV18 to TRBJ2-5; 9 nucleotides line up with TRBD2. Germline lookup yields CDR1 KGHSH and CDR2 LQKENI. The CDR3 is made up of 16 amino acids. V gave up 0 bases and J gave up 1 base; unmatched junction bases: 3. CDR3 in DNA: TGTGCCAGCTCACCACCCCTAGCGGGGTCCCAAGAGACCCAGTACTTC. Translating it yields CASSPPLAGSQETQYF.

The table lists this clone with a count of one. V and J are TRBV2 and TRBJ2-6; D is tentatively TRBD1 or TRBD2 (5 bases each). The CDR3 totals 17 residues. With 5 bases removed from V and 0 bases from J, the gap between germline ends came to 14 bases. Germline CDR1 and CDR2: SNHLY and FYNNEI. The CDR3 region is CASSTVGRFSGANVLTF. CDR3 sequence (DNA): TGTGCCAGCAGTACCGTGGGACGGTTCTCTGGGGCCAACGTCCTGACTTTC.

This clone rates as medium-sized. The chain employs TRBV14 and TRBJ1-2, with 8 nucleotides matching TRBD1. The CDR3 is 14 residues long. After removal of 4 bases from V and 6 bases from J, the junction contained 7 bases not matched to a gene. CDR1 and CDR2 (germline): SGHDN, FVKESK. The CDR3 loop reads CASSLEDRDHGYTF. CDR3 sequence (DNA): TGTGCCAGCAGCCTTGAGGACAGGGATCATGGCTACACCTTC.

The chain uses TRBV27 and TRBJ1-5; 9 bases align to TRBD1. Unmatched junction bases numbered 2, after V lost 3 bases and J lost 5 bases. The CDR3 length is 14 residues. CDR1 is MNHEY and CDR2 is SMNVEV in the germline V gene (reference sequence). CDR3 bases: TGTGCCAGCAGTTTTGACAGGGGGGATCAGCCCCAGCATTTT. Protein sequence: CASSFDRGDQPQHF.

V is TRBV9 and J is TRBJ2-3, with 7 nucleotides matching TRBD1. The CDR3 spans 14 residues. Germline CDR1 and CDR2: SGDLS and YYNGEE. The J segment lost 6 bases and the V segment lost 10 bases, leaving 14 bases of the junction unmatched. The CDR3 DNA follows: TGTGCCTCCTCAAGGGGGACAGCGCCCGATACGCAGTATTTT. It specifies CASSRGTAPDTQYF.

This clone occurred a few times. The chain combines TRBV6-5 with TRBJ1-1; D is unresolved. This CDR3 is 14 amino acids long. V dropped 0 bases and J dropped 2 bases, with 7 bases sitting between them. Per the germline V gene, CDR1 is MNHEY and CDR2 is SVGAGI. CDR3: CASSYSTDNTEAFF. In DNA form, the CDR3 reads TGTGCCAGCAGTTACTCAACTGACAACACTGAAGCTTTCTTT.

V usage is TRBV28 and J usage is TRBJ1-6; no clear D gene. CDR3 length: 14 residues. In germline, CDR1 is MDHEN, CDR2 SYDVKM. Trimming left V 0 bases short and J 9 bases short, with 9 bases between. CDR3 region: CASSLWAIRSPLHF. DNA for the CDR3: TGTGCCAGCAGTTTATGGGCCATTCGTTCACCCCTCCACTTT.

The chain uses TRBV5-1 and TRBJ1-1; D remains ambiguous. Germline CDR1 reads SGHRS; CDR2 reads YFSETQ. V was trimmed by 4 bases and J by 3 bases, leaving 13 bases between them. CDR3 size: 14 residues. This CDR3 reads CASSLGEGYTEAFF. CDR3 bases: TGCGCCAGCAGCCTCGGGGAAGGGTACACTGAAGCTTTCTTT.

This chain uses TRBV20-1 with TRBJ1-3, with no clear D. This CDR3 spans 11 amino acids. V was clipped by 6 bases and J by 3 bases, with 6 bases between them. The germline gives CDR1 DFQATT, CDR2 SNEGSKA (reference sequence). This chain's CDR3 is CSALDGNTIYF. Written as DNA, the CDR3 is TGCAGTGCACTCGATGGAAACACCATATATTTT.

By sample fraction, this clone is large. V gene TRBV4-1 combines with J gene TRBJ2-1, with TRBD2 as a possible D gene (6 bases). Germline values: CDR1 MGHRA, CDR2 YSYEKL. Deletions cut 1 base from V and 7 bases from J, with 23 bases between. CDR3 length equals 18 residues. The CDR3 loop is CASSQGTSSLEGKNEQFF. CDR3 sequence (DNA): TGCGCCAGCAGCCAAGGGACTTCCTCTTTGGAGGGCAAGAATGAGCAGTTCTTC.

A few counts support this clone. The chain couples TRBV6-5 to TRBJ2-7; D is ambiguous. Trimming took 0 bases from V and 2 from J, leaving 8 bases between them. The length of the CDR3 is 14 residues. The germline V gene has CDR1 MNHEY and CDR2 SVGAGI. The CDR3 DNA reads as TGTGCCAGCAGTTACTCGCACTCAGCCTACGAGCAGTACTTC. The encoded protein is CASSYSHSAYEQYF.

The V gene is TRBV5-6, the J gene TRBJ2-2; the match to TRBD2 covers 14 bases. The CDR3 runs 16 residues. With V trimmed by 4 bases and J by 4 bases, 3 bases remained unmatched. From germline, CDR1 is SGHDT and CDR2 YYEEEE. This CDR3 is CASSAGLAGGTGELFF. The CDR3 coding sequence is TGTGCCAGCAGCGCCGGACTAGCGGGGGGCACCGGGGAGCTGTTTTTT. Variable domain in full (rest from reference TRBV5-6 and TRBJ2-2): DAGVTQSPTHLIKTRGQQVTLRCSPKSGHDTVSWYQQALGQGPQFIFQYYEEEERQRGNFPDRFSGHQFPNYSSELNVNALLLGDSALYLCASSAGLAGGTGELFFGEGSRLTVL.

In its sample, this clone ranks as hyperexpanded. The chain is built from TRBV5-8 and TRBJ2-7; a weak D match, TRBD1 (6 bases). CDR3 length equals 12 residues. Germline V gives CDR1 SGHTS, CDR2 YDEGEE. The ends were cut back, 3 bases at V and 10 bases at J, with 14 bases in the middle. This CDR3 reads CASSYTGLEQYF. DNA of the CDR3: TGTGCCAGCAGCTATACAGGGTTAGAACAGTACTTC.

Here the CDR3 reads CASSLTGRNTEAFF. Written as DNA, the CDR3 is TGCGCCAGCAGCCTAACAGGGAGGAACACTGAAGCTTTCTTT. This sequence joins TRBV4-3 and TRBJ1-1; D might be TRBD1 (6 bases). Looked up from germline, CDR1 is LGHNA and CDR2 is YSLEER. The CDR3 is 14 amino acids. V was shortened by 4 bases and J by 1 base, with 10 bases between the two germline ends.

The rearrangement uses TRBV7-6 and TRBJ2-1; D unresolved. The ends were cut back, 1 base at V and 8 bases at J, with 9 bases in the middle. This CDR3 has 13 amino acids. Germline CDR1 and CDR2: SGHVS and FNYEAQ. The CDR3 loop is CASSLGRWDEQFF. The CDR3 region has the DNA TGTGCCAGCAGCTTAGGACGGTGGGATGAGCAGTTCTTC. Drawing the rest from reference TRBV7-6 and TRBJ2-1, the complete variable domain is GAGVSQSPRYKVTKRGQDVALRCDPISGHVSLYWYRQALGQGPEFLTYFNYEAQQDKSGLPNDRFSAERPEGSISTLTIQRTEQRDSAMYRCASSLGRWDEQFFGPGTRLTVL.

This clone has only one observation. The chain joins TRBV15 to TRBJ2-7; D remains unclear. Germline V gene sequence: CDR1 LNHNV, CDR2 YYDKDF (reference sequence). The CDR3 runs 13 residues. V lost 4 bases, J lost 2 bases, and 9 bases lay in between. CDR3 coding DNA: TGTGCCACCAGCAATGACCTCACCTACGAGCAGTACTTC. Amino acids: CATSNDLTYEQYF.

This clone occurred once. The chain links TRBV2 to TRBJ2-7; D gene ambiguous. This CDR3 comprises 13 residues. From germline, CDR1 is SNHLY and CDR2 FYNNEI. V was trimmed by 6 bases and J by 2 bases, leaving 11 bases between them. CDR3 region: CASSEAVPYEQYV. The CDR3 coding sequence is TGTGCCAGCAGCGAGGCAGTTCCCTACGAGCAGTACGTC.

In this sample, this clone turned up a few times. The chain has TRBV2 and TRBJ1-5; 8 nucleotides align to TRBD1. Germline trimming cut 5 bases from V and 4 bases from J; bases unmatched to any gene: 7. Germline V lookup: CDR1 SNHLY, CDR2 FYNNEI. This CDR3 region has 15 residues. As DNA, the CDR3 is TGTGCCAGCAGTTATCAGGGGGCGGTTAATCAGCCCCAGCATTTT. Residues: CASSYQGAVNQPQHF.

The chain carries TRBV6-5 and TRBJ1-2, with D possibly matching TRBD1 (5 bases). Germline-derived CDR1 and CDR2 are MNHEY and SVGAGI. The CDR3 length is 15 residues. V lost 0 bases and J lost 3, with 11 bases in between. CDR3 in amino acids: CASSYSINRHYGYTF. CDR3 sequence (DNA): TGTGCCAGCAGTTACTCGATTAACAGGCACTATGGCTACACCTTC.

The chain couples TRBV29-1 to TRBJ2-1, with D uncertain. CDR3 length: 10 amino acids. The germline gives CDR1 SQVTM, CDR2 ANQGSEA. The V and J ends lost 7 bases and 9 bases respectively, with 10 bases between them. The CDR3 loop is CSASRGEQFF. CDR3 coding DNA: TGCAGCGCCTCACGTGGTGAGCAGTTCTTC.

The chain recombines TRBV7-9 with TRBJ2-6; the D is unclear. The CDR3 spans 15 residues. Germline CDR1 reads SEHNR; CDR2 reads FQNEAQ (reference sequence). Trimming cost V 4 bases and J 3 bases, with 10 bases left between them. The DNA of the CDR3 is TGTGCCAGCAGCTCTCCAAGGCATGGGGCCAACGTCCTGACTTTC. Translated, it gives CASSSPRHGANVLTF.

The chain joins TRBV27 to TRBJ1-1; the D is unclear. Germline CDR1 and CDR2: MNHEY and SMNVEV (reference sequence). Deletions cut 6 bases from V and 4 bases from J, with 15 bases between. The CDR3 consists of 14 residues. The CDR3 here is CASSVDQRATEAFF. The CDR3 region has the DNA TGTGCCAGCAGCGTAGATCAGAGAGCCACTGAAGCTTTCTTT.

The V gene is TRBV15, the J gene TRBJ2-1; D may be TRBD2 (6 bases). The CDR3 runs 15 residues. The germline gives CDR1 LNHNV, CDR2 YYDKDF (reference sequence). Trimming pared 0 bases from V and 6 bases from J, leaving 12 bases between. The CDR3 sequence is CATSRERGLGNEQFF. Written as DNA, the CDR3 is TGTGCCACCAGCAGAGAACGGGGGTTGGGCAATGAGCAGTTCTTC.

This rearrangement joins TRBV19 to TRBJ1-5; no definite D call. V was cut by 3 bases and J by 2 bases, with 8 bases left in between. The CDR3 is 14 amino acids. Germline V lookup: CDR1 LNHDA, CDR2 SQIVND (reference sequence). CDR3 region: CASSITGGNQPQHF. In DNA form, the CDR3 reads TGTGCCAGTAGTATCACCGGGGGCAATCAGCCCCAGCATTTT.